A selection of T cell receptor beta chains follows, all from one sample in a study of CD8+CD57+ T cells in acquired aplastic anemia. TCRdb reprocessed the reads via MiXCR and lists one record per CDR3 protein. The repertoire holds 200,000 to 300,000 distinct CDR3 sequences, with 70% to 85% as singletons. What was sequenced was sorted CD4+, CD8+, or CD8+CD57+ T cells (not recorded which) from PBMCs. The receptors derive from a human donor with aplastic anemia. The CDR3 runs from the conserved cysteine through the conserved F or W. The order of the fields is J gene, V gene, clone size, D gene, CDR3 DNA, CDR3 protein. A D gene is named only where the DNA matches it firmly. A row's size may be missing; if present it is once, few, many or a size class.

TRBJ1-5 TRBV9 . . TGTGCCAGCAGCGAAGGGGGACACAGCACAGAGACCCAGCATTTT CASSEGGHSTETQHF
TRBJ2-5 TRBV5-1 . . TGTGCCAGCAGTTCTAGGGGGACTTACGGAGAGACCCAGTACTTC CASSSRGTYGETQYF
TRBJ2-3 TRBV9 . . TGTGCCAGCAGCTTAGTGGGAGGCGCGTTGCTTCGCTATTTT CASSLVGGALLRYF
TRBJ2-3 TRBV2 . . TGTGCCAGCAGCCAGGTTCCGGTGGCAGACGCGCAGGTGTTT CASSQVPVADAQVF
TRBJ2-3 TRBV5-8 . . TGTGCCAGCAGCTCCGGGGTTAGTCCCGATACGCAGTATTTT CASSSGVSPDTQYF
TRBJ2-1 TRBV10-3 few TRBD1 TGTGCCATCAGTGCGACAGGGGAAGTAAATGAGCAGTTCTTC CAISATGEVNEQFF
TRBJ2-5 TRBV7-6 . . TGTGCCACCAGCCTGAGTTCCTATAAATCAACCCTGTACTTC CATSLSSYKSTLYF
TRBJ2-7 TRBV7-8 . TRBD1 TGTGCCAGCAGCACGGACAGGGGCTACGAGCAGTACTTC CASSTDRGYEQYF
TRBJ1-1 TRBV5-1 . TRBD1 TGTGCCAGCAGCTTGGCCCTGGGACAGGGCACTGAAGCTTTCTTT CASSLALGQGTEAFF
TRBJ2-7 TRBV25-1 few TRBD2 TGTGCCAGCAGTGAAACGGGACTAGCGGGAGTCTACGAGCAGTACTTC CASSETGLAGVYEQYF
TRBJ2-7 TRBV9 . . TGTGCCAGCAGCTACGGGTCAGGTACGCAGGAGTTTGACTTC CASSYGSGTQEFDF
TRBJ2-5 TRBV7-9 . TRBD2 TGTGCCAGCAGCTTAGGAAGAAGCGGGGGGACCGAGGACTTC CASSLGRSGGTEDF
TRBJ1-1 TRBV7-8 . . TGTGCCGGCAGCTTAGCGGGGGGGCGCGATACGCAGTATTTCTTT CAGSLAGGRDTQYFF
TRBJ2-1 TRBV7-3 many . TGTGCCAGCAGCTTAAATGGCGGGGGCCAGTACAATGAGCAGTTCTTC CASSLNGGGQYNEQFF
TRBJ2-1 TRBV25-1 . TRBD1 TGTGCCAGCAGTGGGACAGGTCCTTCTTACAATGAGCAGTTCTTC CASSGTGPSYNEQFF
TRBJ1-1 TRBV7-2 once . TGTGCCAGCAGCTTAAAAGGGGGAGCCGACTATGAAGCTTTCTTT CASSLKGGADYEAFF
TRBJ2-1 TRBV19 . TRBD2 TGTGCCAGTAGACTAACTAGCGGGACCTACAATGAGCAGTTCTTC CASRLTSGTYNEQFF
TRBJ1-2 TRBV5-5 . . TGTGCCAGCAGCCTCGAAACCGTTCAGATGTCCTATGGCTACACCTTC CASSLETVQMSYGYTF
TRBJ2-6 TRBV9 . . TGTGCCAGCAGCGACGCTCTAAGCTCTGGGGCCAACGTCCTGACTTTC CASSDALSSGANVLTF
TRBJ2-3 TRBV10-3 . . TGTGCCATTAGGGAGAGGGCCTCCAATGCGCAGTATTTC CAIRERASNAQYF
TRBJ1-6 TRBV7-3 few . TGTGCCAGCAGCTTAAAATCGTCGGACTTAGGTTCACCCCTCCACTTT CASSLKSSDLGSPLHF
TRBJ2-1 TRBV7-8 . . TGTGCCAGCAGGGTATCCGGGACCTACAATGAGCAGTTCTTC CASRVSGTYNEQFF
TRBJ2-3 TRBV10-3 . TRBD2 TGTGCCATCAGCATGACTAGCGGGGGGTCAGATACGCAGTATTTT CAISMTSGGSDTQYF
TRBJ1-3 TRBV7-6 once TRBD1 TGTGCCAGCAGCACCCGACAGGGGTTCTCTGGAAACACCATATATTTT CASSTRQGFSGNTIYF
TRBJ2-1 TRBV15 . TRBD2 TGTGCCACCAGTAGCCTGACTAGCGGGGCCTACAATGAGCAGTTCTTC CATSSLTSGAYNEQFF
TRBJ1-1 TRBV7-2 . . TGTGCCAGCACCCGAGGGGACTTCCTGAACACTGAAGCTTTCTTT CASTRGDFLNTEAFF
TRBJ2-2 TRBV7-9 . . TGTGCCACGAGACTATACACCCAGGAGCTGTTTTTT CATRLYTQELFF
TRBJ2-5 TRBV2 . . TGTGCCAGCAGTGAGAGGAAACCCGAAGAGACCCAGTACTTC CASSERKPEETQYF
TRBJ2-3 TRBV19 . . TGTGCCAGTCTGACGGACACAGATACGCAGTATTTT CASLTDTDTQYF
TRBJ2-5 TRBV7-9 . . TGTGCCAGCAGCTTAGATCCAGACGGGACAACCCTTTACTTC CASSLDPDGTTLYF
TRBJ2-3 TRBV7-8 . . TGTGCCAGCAGCTTAGCGGGAGGTCGCGAAACTCAGTATTATTTT CASSLAGGRETQYYF
TRBJ1-3 TRBV19 few . TGTGCCAGTAGTATTGACCGTATCTCTGGAAACACCATATATTTT CASSIDRISGNTIYF
TRBJ2-7 TRBV6-5 once . TGTGCCAGCAGGGGTCTAGCCTACGAGCAGTACTTC CASRGLAYEQYF
TRBJ1-2 TRBV7-9 . . TGTGCCAGCAGCGAAGCACCCGGGACACTTGATGGCTACACCTTC CASSEAPGTLDGYTF
TRBJ2-1 TRBV2 few . TGTGCCAGCAGTGACTCGTGGGCTCCCAGGCAGTTCTTC CASSDSWAPRQFF
TRBJ1-2 TRBV19 once . TGTGCCAGTAGTATCGGGGGGGCTGGCTACACCTTC CASSIGGAGYTF
TRBJ1-2 TRBV2 . . TGTGCCACCAGCAGGGGCGGACAAGCGGGTAGCTATGGCTACACCTTC CATSRGGQAGSYGYTF
TRBJ2-7 TRBV7-9 few . TGTGCCAGCGGGGACGGGGGCACAGATACGCAGGATTTTTACTTC CASGDGGTDTQDFYF
TRBJ2-3 TRBV20-1 . . TGCAGTGCTAGATCAGGGATAAGTATCGATACGCAGTATTTT CSARSGISIDTQYF
TRBJ2-6 TRBV29-1 . . TGCAGCGTGGGTTTCTCTGGGGCCAACGTCCTGACTTTC CSVGFSGANVLTF
TRBJ2-3 TRBV9 . . . CASSPWGCGANVHF
TRBJ1-4 TRBV5-6 . . TGTGCCAGCAGCCCGGATACGGGGGCGACTAATGAAAAACTGTTTTTT CASSPDTGATNEKLFF
TRBJ2-3 TRBV7-2 . TRBD2 TGTGCCAGCAGCACAGGAGGGGCGGGGGGCACAGATACGCAGTATTTT CASSTGGAGGTDTQYF
TRBJ2-7 TRBV20-1 . . TGCAGTGCCAGTAGTTGGACACGGAACAACGAGCAGTACTTC CSASSWTRNNEQYF
TRBJ2-1 TRBV7-8 . TRBD2 TGTGCCAGTAGTATAGCGGGCGGTCCCGACAATCAGCAGTTCTTC CASSIAGGPDNQQFF
TRBJ2-4 TRBV7-9 . . TGTGCCAGCAGCGTAGTACCCGGGGAGCTGTACTTT CASSVVPGELYF
TRBJ2-2 TRBV7-2 . . TGTGCCAGCAACCTCGCGGGGCTAGTCACTGGGGAGCTGTTTTTT CASNLAGLVTGELFF
TRBJ1-6 TRBV7-2 . . TGTGCCAGCAGCGTAAGAACAGTTAACTCACCCCTCCACTTT CASSVRTVNSPLHF
TRBJ2-5 TRBV7-8 . TRBD1 TGTGCCAGCAGCTCTAATCCAGACGGGACAGCCATTTACTACTTC CASSSNPDGTAIYYF
TRBJ2-5 TRBV7-9 . . TGTGCCACCAGCGGCGACGGTGCGCAAGAGTCCCAGTACTTC CATSGDGAQESQYF
TRBJ1-1 TRBV7-9 . . TGTGCCAGCGGCTATGAGGACAGACCGAACACTGAAGCTTTCTTT CASGYEDRPNTEAFF
TRBJ1-6 TRBV7-3 . . TGTGCCAGCTCAAGGCAGGCCGACGCCGTTGAACACTCCCTCCACTTT CASSRQADAVEHSLHF
TRBJ2-3 TRBV15 once . TGTGCCAGTAGCAGCGGCTCAGAGTCAGATACGCAGTATTTT CASSSGSESDTQYF
TRBJ2-3 TRBV2 . . TGTGCCAGCAGTTACAGGGTGGGGGATACGCAGTATTTT CASSYRVGDTQYF
TRBJ1-5 TRBV7-4 . . TGTGCCAGCAGCGTAGGGGTCTCGAGAAATCCGCAGCAGCATTTT CASSVGVSRNPQQHF
TRBJ2-5 TRBV2 . . TGTGCCACCAGGGGCGGGGGCACAGAAGAGCCGCATTTTTTC CATRGGGTEEPHFF
TRBJ2-3 TRBV7-8 . TRBD2 TGTGTCAGCGGGGACGGTGGCACAGATACGAAGTATTTT CVSGDGGTDTKYF
TRBJ2-1 TRBV24-1 . . TGTGCCAGCGGTTACGTGCAGAGTAGCTATGAGCAGTTCTTC CASGYVQSSYEQFF
TRBJ1-2 TRBV9 . . TGTGCCAGCAGCATCCCTGGGAGGGCGCAACCCGGGGACACCTTC CASSIPGRAQPGDTF